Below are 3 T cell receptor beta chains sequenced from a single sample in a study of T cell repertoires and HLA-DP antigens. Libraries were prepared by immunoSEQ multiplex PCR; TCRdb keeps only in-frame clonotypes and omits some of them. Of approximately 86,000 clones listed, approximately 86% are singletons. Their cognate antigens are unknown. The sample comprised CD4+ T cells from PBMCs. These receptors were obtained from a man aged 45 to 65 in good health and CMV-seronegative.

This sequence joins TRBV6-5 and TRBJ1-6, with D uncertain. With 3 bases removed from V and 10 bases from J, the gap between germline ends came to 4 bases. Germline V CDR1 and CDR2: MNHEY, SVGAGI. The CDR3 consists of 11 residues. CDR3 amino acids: CASSYGSPLHF. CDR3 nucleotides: TGTGCCAGCAGTTATGGGTCACCCCTCCACTTT.

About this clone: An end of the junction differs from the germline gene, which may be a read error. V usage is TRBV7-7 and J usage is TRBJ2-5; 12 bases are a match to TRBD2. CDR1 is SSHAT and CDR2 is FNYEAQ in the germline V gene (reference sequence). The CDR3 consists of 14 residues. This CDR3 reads CASSLAGGQETQYF. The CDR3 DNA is TGTGCTAGCAGCCTAGCGGGGGGGCAAGAGACCCAGTACTTC.

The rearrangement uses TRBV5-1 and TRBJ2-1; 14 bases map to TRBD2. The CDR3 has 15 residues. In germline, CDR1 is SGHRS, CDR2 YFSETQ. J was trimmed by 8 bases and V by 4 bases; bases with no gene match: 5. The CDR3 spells CASSGGTSGSHEQFF. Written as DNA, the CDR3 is TGCGCCAGCAGCGGGGGGACTAGCGGGAGCCATGAGCAGTTCTTC.